The clone carrying this T cell receptor (beta chain) was seen a few times. What it binds is unknown. This record comes from a study of blood T cells in healthy people across ages. Study-level findings and limits: Shifts in expanded clonotypes may have been confounded by donor CMV status, which was unknown.

Then a second PCR, running roughly 7 to 11 cycles, was carried out with a sample-barcoded 5' primer and a J-beta primer mix. TCRdb re-called the 5' RACE reads through MiXCR, storing one row per CDR3 protein. The sample includes about 1.4 million distinct CDR3 sequences, approximately 60% of them seen just once. CDR3 length: 13 amino acids. V lost 1 base, J lost 10 bases, and 9 bases stayed unmatched. CDR1 DFQATT and CDR2 SNEGSKA come from the germline V gene (reference sequence). The receptor's source is a man between 18 and 35 years old in good health. V and J are TRBV20-1 and TRBJ1-2; 7 bases line up with TRBD1. Sequencing was done on a sample of blood. CDR3 nucleotide sequence: TGCAGTGCTAGAGGACAGGGTAATCCATACTACACCTTC. Translation: CSARGQGNPYYTF.